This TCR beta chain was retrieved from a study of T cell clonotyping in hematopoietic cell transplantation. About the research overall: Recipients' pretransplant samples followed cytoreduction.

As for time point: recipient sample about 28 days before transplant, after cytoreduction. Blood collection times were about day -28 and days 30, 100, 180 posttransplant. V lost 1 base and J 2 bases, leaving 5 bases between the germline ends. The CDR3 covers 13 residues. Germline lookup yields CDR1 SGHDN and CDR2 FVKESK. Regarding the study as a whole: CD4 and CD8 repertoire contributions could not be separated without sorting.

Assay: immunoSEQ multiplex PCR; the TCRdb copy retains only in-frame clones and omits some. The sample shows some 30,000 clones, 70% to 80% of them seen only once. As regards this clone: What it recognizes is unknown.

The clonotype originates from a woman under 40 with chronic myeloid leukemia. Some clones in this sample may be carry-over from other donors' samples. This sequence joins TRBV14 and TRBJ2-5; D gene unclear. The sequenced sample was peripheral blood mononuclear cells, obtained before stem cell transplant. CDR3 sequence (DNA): TGTGCCAGCAGCCAAGGGATTCAAGAGACCCAGTACTTC. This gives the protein CASSQGIQETQYF.